This T cell receptor (beta chain) was sequenced during a study of post-analysis software for immune sequencing data. Study-level information: Disease trajectories encompassed relapsing-remitting, secondary progressive and progressive-relapsing multiple sclerosis. Study-wide points: The study found TRBV5-6, TRBV5-1 and TRBV20-1 among roughly 5 TRBV segments more frequent in patients than controls. For normalized Chao1 diversity, multiple sclerosis patients scored significantly lower than controls did. F measure clustering grouped samples strongly by preparation batch.

Per the germline V gene, CDR1 is SGHDT and CDR2 is YYEEEE. After removal of 0 bases from V and 2 bases from J, the junction contained 4 bases not matched to a gene. This CDR3 is 15 amino acids long. The TCR beta cDNA libraries contained unique molecular identifiers. There were about 0.85 to 10 million T cells, and roughly 0.5 million cDNA molecules came from them. TCRdb re-called the PCR reads with MiXCR, one entry per CDR3 protein. The sample holds about 460,000 distinct CDR3 sequences; 40% to 55% are singletons and the top ten take about 12%. Details on this clonotype: Its target is not known.

The chain uses TRBV5-6 and TRBJ2-7, with 8 bases lining up with TRBD1. The material sequenced was blood. The sequence was collected from a girl aged 5-17 years with multiple sclerosis. DNA of the CDR3: TGTGCCAGCAGCTTGGGGGACAGGCCGACCTACGAGCAGTACTTC. This codes for CASSLGDRPTYEQYF.